Given below is one T cell receptor (beta chain) in context. This clone was found once. The clone's antigen remains unknown. No clone much larger than this one lies a single base away; base qualities are absent. These data are taken from a study of shared clonotypes between healthy human individuals (dated by TCRdb to the early 2020s). For the wider study: The cohort included three men and a couple of women between 18 and 49 years of age. Per donor, three plates each were used for CD4 naive and CD4 memory, two for CD8 naive, and one for CD8 memory. The study deeply sequenced blood TCR repertoires of about 5 healthy adults to estimate repertoire size and the extent of clonotype sharing between individuals. To increase sequencing depth and limit assay-specific biases, TCR repertoire library preparation and sequencing were carried out by different laboratories using diverse techniques. Per donor, leukapheresis produced somewhere between about 0.94 and 9 billion PBMCs. What the study reported, not specific to this receptor: Rarefaction of sorted-subset datasets indicated incomplete sequencing despite the large sequencing depth. Sharing across four donors was observed for roughly 5.4% of naive CD4, less than 4% of naive CD8, 2% to 2.5% of memory CD4, and about 0.39% of memory CD8 clonotypes. Clonotypes shared by all four sorted-subset donors showed higher generation probabilities than non-shared clonotypes. Only blood was sampled, and tissue TCR repertoires likely differ from those in blood. The small number of donors limited the genetic and exposure-history diversity represented. Pairwise subsampling led to the expectation that sequencing depth would affect the degree of clonotype sharing among donors. Estimated clonotype richness was generally larger for naive than for memory subsets.

The donors were healthy, HIV-negative adults who had no recently reported acute infections or vaccinations. Every donor was a Caucasian adult living in Nashville, Tennessee, USA. CD4+ T cells were enriched by magnetic negative selection; naive cells were then positively selected on CD45RA, and the negative fraction formed the memory subset. After blood collection by leukapheresis, PBMCs were isolated using Ficoll-Histopaque density gradient centrifugation and then cryopreserved in the vapor phase of liquid nitrogen. Analytical flow cytometry was used to check the purity and quantity of each magnetically sorted T cell population. Genomic DNA was isolated from every sorted fraction and measured by UV absorbance on a Nanodrop 2000c. TCR CDR3 regions were amplified from genomic DNA by multiplex PCR using the deep immunoSEQ assay. Extracted genomic DNA from each cell subset was spread evenly across all wells of several immunoSEQ 96-well plates, with each plate serving as a replicate. Each replicate PCR for sorted subsets received around 200 ng genomic DNA, equal to roughly 30,000 T cell genomes. The purified libraries were quantified using a Qubit 3.0 fluorometer, sized with a Bioanalyzer 2100, and then quantified again using the KAPA Library Quantification kit. Each immunoSEQ 96-well plate was sequenced on its own single-read 150-cycle Illumina NextSeq 550 flow cell. The study's processing was this. Because only junctional sequences without quality scores were contained in the immunoSEQ output, filtering matching that applied to full-length reads could not be performed. To assign V/J genes and CDR3, sequences were annotated against IMGT germline references using PyIR, a Python wrapper for IgBLAST v1.9. Any read was removed if the V/J assignment was weak (E-value above 1e-6), the CDR3 was missing, or the read contained stop codons, out-of-frame junctions, or ambiguous translated residues. V3J clonotypes were defined as sequences sharing the same inferred V gene, J gene, and CDR3 amino acid sequence. The percentage overlap between two repertoires was calculated by dividing the number of shared unique clonotypes by the size of the smaller repertoire. RTK rarefaction, the Chao1 estimator, and Recon v2.1 estimates of unobserved clonotypes were used to assess repertoire richness. Generation probabilities for all TCRbeta clonotypes obtained by the gDNA method from a handful of donors were computed using OLGA. This immuneACCESS table, as held by TCRdb, lists in-frame sequences with V and J called but not all clones. Of the missing ones, under half trace to an unresolved V gene in checked studies; the others have no known cause. The DNA was the basis for D and trimming; V, J and clone size are from that table. A total of millions of clones appear in this sample, more than 80% of them only once. The ten largest clones take up around 0.14% of the sample.

CDR1 and CDR2 (WSHSY, SAAADI) derive from the germline V gene. From its cysteine to its phenylalanine, the CDR3 spans 16 amino acids. The only DNA kept is the CDR3, 48 bases in frame from the first base. At the junction V is shortened by 6 bases and J by 6 bases, with 24 bases in between. The chain links TRBV10-2 with TRBJ2-7; the best D guess is TRBD2, with 6 bases matching. This TCR was sampled from a man aged 18 to 30 in good health. Specimen: naive CD4+ T cells sorted from blood. Interpreted using the paper, the cell subset or site label stands for: CD45RA+ positively selected. CDR3 region: CASREGWREKIIEQYF. The nucleotide sequence is given as TGCGCCAGCAGAGAGGGGTGGCGGGAAAAAATCATCGAGCAGTACTTC.